This is a list of T cell receptor beta chains from one sample in a study of siplizumab effects on memory and regulatory T cells. TCRdb's copy holds only in-frame clones and misses some; the assay was immunoSEQ multiplex PCR. The sample records around 86,000 clones, around 94% being singletons. Sequenced input: non-Treg CD4+ T cells sorted from blood. These receptors came from a human donor in good health. Each CDR3 is given with its conserved first and last residue. A D gene is named only where the DNA matches it firmly.

CDR3: CASRVPGQGYEQYF
J: TRBJ2-7
D: TRBD1
V: TRBV6-1

CDR3: CASSPHLLAGAWNEQFF
J: TRBJ2-1
D: TRBD2
V: TRBV23-1

CDR3: CASTQDRGGEKLFF
J: TRBJ1-4
D: TRBD1
V: TRBV7-2

CDR3: CASSQDPNSPLHF
J: TRBJ1-6
D: .
V: TRBV4-2

CDR3: CSVGTANYGYTF
J: TRBJ1-2
D: TRBD1
V: TRBV29-1

CDR3: CASSEAQGFSPLHF
J: TRBJ1-6
D: TRBD1
V: TRBV6-1

CDR3: CASRGQGETQYF
J: TRBJ2-5
D: TRBD1
V: TRBV7-9

CDR3: CASSLSGGASDTQYF
J: TRBJ2-3
D: .
V: TRBV11-3

CDR3: CASSVARAKSDTQYF
J: TRBJ2-3
D: .
V: TRBV9

CDR3: CASSVGGRETQYF
J: TRBJ2-5
D: .
V: TRBV9

CDR3: CASGKTGTEISPRYNEQFF
J: TRBJ2-1
D: TRBD1
V: TRBV12-5

CDR3: CASSLATGLNTQYF
J: TRBJ2-3
D: .
V: TRBV5-4

CDR3: CAWSNRRDSEQYF
J: TRBJ2-7
D: TRBD1
V: TRBV30

CDR3: CASRAGAGAYEQYF
J: TRBJ2-7
D: .
V: TRBV6-5

CDR3: CASRHRGRNTEAFF
J: TRBJ1-1
D: TRBD1
V: TRBV6-6

CDR3: CASSSKETQYF
J: TRBJ2-5
D: .
V: TRBV6-1

CDR3: CASTSSSVSGVQETQYF
J: TRBJ2-5
D: .
V: TRBV7-9

CDR3: CASSLIRFSEQFF
J: TRBJ2-1
D: .
V: TRBV7-2

CDR3: CASSLPLTGGSGYTF
J: TRBJ1-2
D: TRBD1
V: TRBV5-4

CDR3: CASSLADFNFYEQYF
J: TRBJ2-7
D: .
V: TRBV7-2

CDR3: CASKGSSGNTIYF
J: TRBJ1-3
D: .
V: TRBV5-4

CDR3: CASSVGGHLNTEAFF
J: TRBJ1-1
D: .
V: TRBV9

CDR3: CASSLLGSGNTIYF
J: TRBJ1-3
D: .
V: TRBV13

CDR3: CASSLATANYGYTF
J: TRBJ1-2
D: .
V: TRBV7-2

CDR3: CASSLKGARGANVLTF
J: TRBJ2-6
D: TRBD1
V: TRBV5-6

CDR3: CASSVGGAPGYGYTF
J: TRBJ1-2
D: .
V: TRBV9

CDR3: CASKWGDKGSAEQFF
J: TRBJ2-1
D: .
V: TRBV5-1

CDR3: CASSQGLSTTNEKLFF
J: TRBJ1-4
D: .
V: TRBV4-1

CDR3: CASSSLRDRVYGYTF
J: TRBJ1-2
D: .
V: TRBV11-2

CDR3: CASIVGGAPAYEQYF
J: TRBJ2-7
D: .
V: TRBV6-1

CDR3: CASSFPTGGYEGFGYTF
J: TRBJ1-2
D: TRBD1
V: TRBV5-8

CDR3: CASSSTGGKYNEQFF
J: TRBJ2-1
D: TRBD1
V: TRBV6-5

CDR3: CASRTGTGEWTGELFF
J: TRBJ2-2
D: TRBD1
V: TRBV28

CDR3: CASTIRDRGSTEAFF
J: TRBJ1-1
D: .
V: TRBV6-1

CDR3: CASSLSPLLAGGEFQQFF
J: TRBJ2-1
D: TRBD2
V: TRBV28

CDR3: CASEDTGGAETQYF
J: TRBJ2-5
D: TRBD1
V: TRBV5-1

CDR3: CASSQVAVRETQYF
J: TRBJ2-5
D: .
V: TRBV4-1

CDR3: CASSLHGFRELFF
J: TRBJ2-2
D: .
V: TRBV5-1

CDR3: CASSQDAAAPLDTQYF
J: TRBJ2-3
D: .
V: TRBV4-2

CDR3: CASSPDGNYGYTF
J: TRBJ1-2
D: .
V: TRBV19

CDR3: CASSQDQGGPYEQYF
J: TRBJ2-7
D: .
V: TRBV14